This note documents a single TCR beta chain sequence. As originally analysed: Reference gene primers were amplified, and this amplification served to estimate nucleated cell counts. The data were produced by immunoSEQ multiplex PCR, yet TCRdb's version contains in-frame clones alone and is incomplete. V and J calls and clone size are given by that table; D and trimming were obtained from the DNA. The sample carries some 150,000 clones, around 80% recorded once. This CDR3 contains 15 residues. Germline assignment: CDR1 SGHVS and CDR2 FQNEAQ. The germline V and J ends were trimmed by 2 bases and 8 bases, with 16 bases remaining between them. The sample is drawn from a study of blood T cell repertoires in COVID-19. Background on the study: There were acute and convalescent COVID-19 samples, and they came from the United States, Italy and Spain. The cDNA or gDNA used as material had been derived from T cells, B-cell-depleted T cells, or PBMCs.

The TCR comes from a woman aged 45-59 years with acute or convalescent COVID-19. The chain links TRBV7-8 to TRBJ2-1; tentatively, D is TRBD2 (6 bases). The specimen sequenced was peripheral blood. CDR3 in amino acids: CASSLYAVAADEQFF. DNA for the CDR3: TGTGCCAGCAGCTTATATGCGGTAGCGGCAGATGAGCAGTTCTTC.